Below, 21 T cell receptor beta chains from the same sample are listed, as sequenced in a study of shared clonotypes between healthy human individuals. The method was immunoSEQ multiplex PCR; TCRdb's version includes in-frame clones alone and lacks a portion of them. The sample gives about 960,000 clones, approximately 76% of which show up once; about 1.5% is in the top ten. Sequenced: memory CD4+ T cells sorted from blood. Subset defined: CD45RA-negative fraction. The receptors come from a man younger than 35 in good health.

This chain links TRBV7-2 with TRBJ2-1; D remains ambiguous. Trimming left V 0 bases short and J 0 bases short, with 6 bases between. Germline assignment: CDR1 SGHTA and CDR2 FQGNSA. The CDR3 totals 15 residues. CDR3 in amino acids: CASSLAAASYNEQFF. The CDR3 nucleotides read TGTGCCAGCAGCTTAGCCGCCGCCTCCTACAATGAGCAGTTCTTC.

This chain uses TRBV9 with TRBJ1-2, with 8 bases fitting TRBD1. Germline V gene data show CDR1 as SGDLS and CDR2 as YYNGEE. The length of the CDR3 is 16 residues. The V gene end was trimmed by 2 bases and the J gene end by 6 bases; junction bases not matched to a gene: 12. DNA for the CDR3: TGTGCCAGCAGCGTTAGAACAGGGGGTGAATCGCATGGCTACACCTTC. This translates into CASSVRTGGESHGYTF. Full variable domain (remainder filled in from reference TRBV9 and TRBJ1-2): DSGVTQTPKHLITATGQRVTLRCSPRSGDLSVYWYQQSLDQGLQFLIQYYNGEERAKGNILERFSAQQFPDLHSELNLSSLELGDSALYFCASSVRTGGESHGYTFGSGTRLTVV.

V usage is TRBV18 and J usage is TRBJ1-1, with a weak D call TRBD1 (6 bases). CDR3 size: 14 residues. V was pared by 4 bases and J by 6 bases, with 15 bases between. Germline values: CDR1 KGHSH, CDR2 LQKENI. CDR3 sequence: CASSQQGIWAEAFF. CDR3 DNA sequence: TGTGCCAGCTCACAACAGGGTATATGGGCTGAAGCTTTCTTT.

In its sample, this clone was seen once. This rearrangement joins TRBV14 to TRBJ2-2; D remains ambiguous. Trimming left V 4 bases short and J 6 bases short, with 9 bases between. The CDR3 contains 13 residues. Germline CDR1 reads SGHDN; CDR2 reads FVKESK. The CDR3 loop reads CASSRFQAGELFF. The CDR3 nucleotides read TGTGCCAGCAGCCGATTCCAGGCCGGGGAGCTGTTTTTT.

This rearrangement joins TRBV18 to TRBJ2-7, with D possibly matching TRBD2 (6 bases). Trimming stripped 2 bases from V and 6 bases from J, with 17 bases between. Germline V gene lookup returns CDR1 KGHSH and CDR2 LQKENI. The CDR3 length is 15 residues. The DNA for the CDR3 is TGTGCCAGCTCACCAGTTCTAGCGAAAGCCGGCGAGCAGTACTTC. Protein product: CASSPVLAKAGEQYF.

The chain recombines TRBV30 with TRBJ2-6, with a possible D match to TRBD2 (6 bases). This CDR3 region has 13 residues. Germline CDR1 GTSNPN, CDR2 SVGIG (reference sequence). Deletions cut 1 base from V and 17 bases from J, with 18 bases between. CDR3 DNA sequence: TGTGCCTGGAGTGGTGACTCCGCAGGAGGGTTGACTTTC. It codes for CAWSGDSAGGLTF. The whole variable domain, remainder taken from reference TRBV30 and TRBJ2-6, is SQTIHQWPATLVQPVGSPLSLECTVEGTSNPNLYWYRQAAGRGLQLLFYSVGIGQISSEVPQNLSASRPQDRQFILSSKKLLLSDSGFYLCAWSGDSAGGLTFGAGSRLTVL.

The table lists this clone with a few counts. The genes are TRBV2 and TRBJ2-5, with 11 bases that match TRBD2. The CDR3 is 16 residues long. V lost 5 bases, J lost 4 bases, and 9 bases stayed unmatched. CDR1 and CDR2 (germline): SNHLY, FYNNEI. In DNA, the CDR3 is TGTGCCAGCAGTTTTCTAGCGGGAGGTGTCCGAGAGACCCAGTACTTC. This encodes CASSFLAGGVRETQYF.

This chain uses TRBV30 with TRBJ2-1; D is ambiguous. The germline V gene encodes CDR1 GTSNPN and CDR2 SVGIG (reference sequence). The length of the CDR3 is 12 residues. Trimming stripped 5 bases from V and 3 bases from J, with 8 bases between. CDR3 loop: CAWGIDYNEQFF. CDR3 sequence (DNA): TGTGCCTGGGGGATAGACTACAATGAGCAGTTCTTC.

The chain uses TRBV6-1 and TRBJ2-6; D may be TRBD2 (6 bases). Germline V gene data show CDR1 as MNHNS and CDR2 as SASEGT. The V end was cut by 5 bases, the J end by 4 bases, with 9 bases between. The CDR3 consists of 14 residues. As DNA, the CDR3 is TGTGCCAGCAGTCTAGCGACGGGGGCCAACGTCCTGACTTTC. Protein sequence: CASSLATGANVLTF.

The chain uses TRBV9 and TRBJ1-2; D unresolved. V was pared by 3 bases and J by 14 bases, with 17 bases between. The V gene's germline CDR1 is SGDLS and CDR2 YYNGEE. CDR3 size: 12 residues. CDR3 nucleotide sequence: TGTGCCAGCAGCGGGGTAAGCGCCCGTCAAACCTTC. It translates to CASSGVSARQTF.

The chain couples TRBV7-2 to TRBJ1-5, with D unclear. Germline lookup yields CDR1 SGHTA and CDR2 FQGNSA. V shed 5 bases and J shed 6 bases, with 17 bases lying between them. This CDR3 has 15 residues. CDR3 sequence reads: CASSLGSVPGQPQHF. CDR3 sequence (DNA): TGTGCCAGCAGCCTAGGTTCGGTCCCGGGTCAGCCCCAGCATTTT. The entire variable domain, with the rest obtained from reference TRBV7-2 and TRBJ1-5, is as follows: GAGVSQSPSNKVTEKGKDVELRCDPISGHTALYWYRQSLGQGLEFLIYFQGNSAPDKSGLPSDRFSAERTGGSVSTLTIQRTQQEDSAVYLCASSLGSVPGQPQHFGDGTRLSIL.

The rearrangement joins TRBV30 to TRBJ2-2, with D possibly being TRBD1 or TRBD2 (5 bases each). V was shortened by 4 bases and J by 2 bases, with 14 bases between the two germline ends. CDR3 size: 15 residues. The germline V gene has CDR1 GTSNPN and CDR2 SVGIG (reference sequence). The CDR3 region is CAWIFRGLNTGELFF. Here the CDR3 DNA reads TGTGCCTGGATATTCCGGGGCCTCAACACCGGGGAGCTGTTTTTT.

This clone was observed a single time. The V call is TRBV19, the J call TRBJ1-1; D is possibly TRBD1 (5 bases). The CDR3 loop spans 17 amino acids. Germline-derived CDR1 and CDR2 are LNHDA and SQIVND (reference sequence). Trimming left V 7 bases short and J 0 bases short, with 21 bases between. The CDR3 DNA sequence: TGTGCCAGTATTAATGCCCAGGGAAGGGCCCTGAACACTGAAGCTTTCTTT. It encodes CASINAQGRALNTEAFF.

The table lists this clone with many counts. The chain joins TRBV6-1 to TRBJ1-1; 8 bases fit TRBD1. CDR1 and CDR2 (germline): MNHNS, SASEGT. After removal of 7 bases from V and 0 bases from J, the junction contained 7 bases not matched to a gene. The CDR3 sequence is 15 residues long. The CDR3 reads CASNMGQAMNTEAFF. Here the CDR3 DNA reads TGTGCCAGCAATATGGGACAGGCCATGAACACTGAAGCTTTCTTT.

This chain joins TRBV4-3 and TRBJ1-2; TRBD1 agrees at 7 bases. Germline V gene sequence: CDR1 LGHNA, CDR2 YSLEER. V trimming: 5 bases; J trimming: 3 bases; junction bases outside the gene matches: 9. CDR3 length: 15 residues. CDR3 coding DNA: TGCGCCAGCAGCATACAGGGGAGGTCGGACTATGGCTACACCTTC. This translates into CASSIQGRSDYGYTF.

This clone appeared once. The rearrangement uses TRBV25-1 and TRBJ2-2; D might be TRBD2 (5 bases). V lost 2 bases and J 1 base, leaving 14 bases between the germline ends. The CDR3 contains 17 residues. The germline gives CDR1 MGHDK, CDR2 SYGVNS. CDR3 protein: CASSEGGGSRNTGELFF. CDR3 DNA: TGTGCCAGCAGTGAAGGAGGAGGAAGCAGGAACACCGGGGAGCTGTTTTTT.

At least ten counts were recorded for this clone. This sequence joins TRBV29-1 and TRBJ2-7; 7 bases line up with TRBD1. The junction had 3 bases not matched to a gene; V was cut back by 7 bases and J by 0 bases. The CDR3 covers 12 residues. The germline V gene has CDR1 SQVTM and CDR2 ANQGSEA. The CDR3 spells CSGTGDSYEQYF. The CDR3 region has the DNA TGCAGCGGTACAGGGGACTCCTACGAGCAGTACTTC.

V and J are TRBV7-2 and TRBJ2-7, with 7 bases matching TRBD2. In germline, CDR1 is SGHTA, CDR2 FQGNSA. The length of the CDR3 is 17 residues. V was pared by 1 base and J by 8 bases, with 17 bases of the junction left unmatched. The CDR3 region has the DNA TGTGCCAGCAGCTTAGGGGTGGCGGGGACTAACCCTACACAGCAGTACTTC. Translating gives CASSLGVAGTNPTQQYF.

The J gene is TRBJ2-5, the V gene TRBV14; 14 positions agree with TRBD2. Trimming at V came to 0 bases and at J to 2 bases, leaving 14 bases not matched to a gene. The CDR3 length is 21 residues. Germline V CDR1 and CDR2: SGHDN, FVKESK. The chain's CDR3 is CASSQETRRLAGGTKQETQYF. CDR3 DNA: TGTGCCAGCAGCCAAGAGACTAGGCGACTAGCGGGGGGGACTAAACAAGAGACCCAGTACTTC.

The chain joins TRBV10-3 to TRBJ2-2; D remains ambiguous. The V end lost 5 bases, the J end lost 1 base, and 11 bases lay between the germline ends. The germline CDR1 and CDR2 sequences are ENHRY and SYGVKD. This CDR3 contains 15 residues. CDR3 coding DNA: TGTGCCATCAGTTCCGGGCTGGTGAACACCGGGGAGCTGTTTTTT. Protein product: CAISSGLVNTGELFF.

The chain links TRBV5-1 to TRBJ1-1; TRBD1 is a possible D gene (6 bases). Trimming stripped 1 base from V and 4 bases from J, with 8 bases between. This CDR3 region has 13 residues. CDR1 and CDR2 from the germline V gene are SGHRS and YFSETQ. The chain's CDR3 is CASSLTGSTEAFF. Here the CDR3 DNA reads TGCGCCAGCAGCTTGACAGGGAGCACTGAAGCTTTCTTT.